Listed below are T cell receptor beta chains from one sample, sequenced in a study of cytomegalovirus exposure and HLA in healthy donors. Profiled with immunoSEQ multiplex PCR; TCRdb holds only in-frame clones, not every one. The sample includes about 64,000 clones, roughly 74% of them seen just once. The sequenced sample consisted of PBMCs. These TCRs come from a man between 18 and 29 years old in good health and CMV-seropositive. Each CDR3 is given without its conserved first and last residue. Fields, in order: J gene, V gene, CDR3 protein.

j_gene: TRBJ1-2
v_gene: TRBV12-2
CDR3aa: ASRLDRVPGYT

j_gene: TRBJ1-3
v_gene: TRBV9
CDR3aa: ASSLGGAGNTIY

j_gene: TRBJ2-7
v_gene: TRBV13
CDR3aa: ASSFERAPYEQY

j_gene: TRBJ2-6
v_gene: TRBV6-4
CDR3aa: ASSVTGFSGANVLT

j_gene: TRBJ1-1
v_gene: TRBV25-1
CDR3aa: ASSVGTGGVSEAF

j_gene: TRBJ1-1
v_gene: TRBV18
CDR3aa: ASSPDMVNTEAF

j_gene: TRBJ1-6
v_gene: TRBV6-1
CDR3aa: ASSALVIGDSPLH

j_gene: TRBJ2-3
v_gene: TRBV5-8
CDR3aa: ASSFGDIDTDTQY

j_gene: TRBJ2-7
v_gene: TRBV29-1
CDR3aa: SVVWQGASYEQY

j_gene: TRBJ2-7
v_gene: TRBV18
CDR3aa: ASSPASSYEQY

j_gene: TRBJ1-6
v_gene: TRBV11-2
CDR3aa: ASTPGLSSPLH

j_gene: TRBJ2-7
v_gene: TRBV5-6
CDR3aa: ASSMSLDRSLYEQY

j_gene: TRBJ2-1
v_gene: TRBV5-1
CDR3aa: ASSLGQGVDEQF

j_gene: TRBJ2-1
v_gene: TRBV28
CDR3aa: ASSPQGLQF

j_gene: TRBJ1-2
v_gene: TRBV7-9
CDR3aa: ASTASLNYGYT

j_gene: TRBJ1-2
v_gene: TRBV29-1
CDR3aa: SAPRGSSGYT

j_gene: TRBJ1-1
v_gene: TRBV30
CDR3aa: AWSVVLHLQGTKTRSTEAF

j_gene: TRBJ1-5
v_gene: TRBV15
CDR3aa: ATSPGRGQPQH

j_gene: TRBJ2-1
v_gene: TRBV19
CDR3aa: ASTAGNNEQF

j_gene: TRBJ2-1
v_gene: TRBV30
CDR3aa: AWSVQGRGEQF

j_gene: TRBJ1-5
v_gene: TRBV4-1
CDR3aa: ASSQDIRDRGNQPQH

j_gene: TRBJ2-6
v_gene: TRBV30
CDR3aa: AGEIAGANVLT

j_gene: TRBJ2-7
v_gene: TRBV5-1
CDR3aa: ASSHKDSSYEQY

j_gene: TRBJ2-3
v_gene: TRBV4-1
CDR3aa: ASSQVWPGINTDTQY

j_gene: TRBJ1-2
v_gene: TRBV6-4
CDR3aa: ASSDSSGGVYGYT

j_gene: TRBJ1-2
v_gene: TRBV28
CDR3aa: ASTKRGGLGSYT

j_gene: TRBJ1-6
v_gene: TRBV6-5
CDR3aa: ASIGGGAGNSPLH

j_gene: TRBJ1-1
v_gene: TRBV6-5
CDR3aa: ASSWGQGAPEAF

j_gene: TRBJ1-5
v_gene: TRBV30
CDR3aa: AWSGGQYSNQPQH

j_gene: TRBJ1-4
v_gene: TRBV6-5
CDR3aa: ASRGTGNEKLF

j_gene: TRBJ1-4
v_gene: TRBV2
CDR3aa: ASRDHFQGAEKLF

j_gene: TRBJ1-1
v_gene: TRBV29-1
CDR3aa: SVGGQLVIEAF

j_gene: TRBJ2-1
v_gene: TRBV30
CDR3aa: AWSDKRVGVSYNEQF

j_gene: TRBJ1-2
v_gene: TRBV30
CDR3aa: AWSPDRDGGYT

j_gene: TRBJ2-5
v_gene: TRBV6-5
CDR3aa: ASSYSGSPQETQY

j_gene: TRBJ2-7
v_gene: TRBV30
CDR3aa: AWIPRLSYEQY

j_gene: TRBJ2-1
v_gene: TRBV4-1
CDR3aa: ASSRLERGAYNEQF

j_gene: TRBJ1-1
v_gene: TRBV30
CDR3aa: AWSGSTGAF

j_gene: TRBJ2-1
v_gene: TRBV9
CDR3aa: ASAGGLYNEQF

j_gene: TRBJ1-5
v_gene: TRBV5-8
CDR3aa: ASSPLLGDQPQH

j_gene: TRBJ2-5
v_gene: TRBV2
CDR3aa: ASSESEVGTQY

j_gene: TRBJ2-1
v_gene: TRBV29-1
CDR3aa: SAWPFFGGRANEQF

j_gene: TRBJ2-6
v_gene: TRBV6-1
CDR3aa: ASSSGAGANVLT

j_gene: TRBJ1-2
v_gene: TRBV30
CDR3aa: AWSIQGAGGYT

j_gene: TRBJ2-5
v_gene: TRBV5-8
CDR3aa: ASSLMSDRLQETQY

j_gene: TRBJ1-4
v_gene: TRBV6-5
CDR3aa: ASSTTGTGSEKLF

j_gene: TRBJ2-7
v_gene: TRBV1
CDR3aa: TSSPPGQGLYEQY

j_gene: TRBJ1-4
v_gene: TRBV6-1
CDR3aa: ASRGTGAGEKLF